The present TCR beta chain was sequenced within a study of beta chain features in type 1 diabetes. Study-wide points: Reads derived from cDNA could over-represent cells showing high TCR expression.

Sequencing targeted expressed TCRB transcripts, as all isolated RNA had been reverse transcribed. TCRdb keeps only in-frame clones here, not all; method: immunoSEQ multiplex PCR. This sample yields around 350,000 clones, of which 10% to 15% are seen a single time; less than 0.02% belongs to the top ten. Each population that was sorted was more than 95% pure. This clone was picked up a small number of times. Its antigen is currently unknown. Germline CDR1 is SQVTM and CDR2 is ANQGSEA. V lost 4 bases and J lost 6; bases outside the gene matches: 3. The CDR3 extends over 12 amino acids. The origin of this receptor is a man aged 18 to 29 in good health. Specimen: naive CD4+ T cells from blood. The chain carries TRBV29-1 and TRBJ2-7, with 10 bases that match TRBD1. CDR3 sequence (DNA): TGCAGCGTTGTAGGACAGGGGGGCGAGCAGTACTTC. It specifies CSVVGQGGEQYF.